The 9 T cell receptor beta chains below were found in one sample sequenced in a study of blood T cell repertoires in COVID-19. Assay: immunoSEQ multiplex PCR; the TCRdb copy retains only in-frame clones and omits some. Of around 120,000 clones listed, 70% to 85% are singletons. Sequencing input: peripheral blood. All receptors come from a man between 50 and 59 years old with acute or convalescent COVID-19.

This chain connects TRBV7-6 to TRBJ1-5; unclear D gene. The CDR3 covers 12 residues. Trimming stripped 11 bases from V and 9 bases from J, with 17 bases between. In germline, CDR1 is SGHVS, CDR2 FNYEAQ. CDR3 nucleotides: TGTGCCGCGGGTCAGCCGATTTTGCCCCAGCATTTT. Translated: CAAGQPILPQHF.

J is TRBJ2-7 and V is TRBV7-9; D gene ambiguous. Germline loops: CDR1 SEHNR, CDR2 FQNEAQ (reference sequence). V lost 2 bases and J 7 bases, leaving 9 bases between the germline ends. CDR3 length: 12 residues. The CDR3 bases are TGTGCCAGCAGCTTAAACCAAGCGGAGCAGTACTTC. It is translated as CASSLNQAEQYF.

The chain recombines TRBV3-1 (or the pseudogene TRBV3-2) with TRBJ2-3; possible D gene TRBD1, 6 bases. The CDR3 extends over 17 amino acids. Germline assignment: CDR1 LGHDT and CDR2 YNNKEL (reference sequence). With 0 bases removed from V and 1 base from J, the gap between germline ends came to 14 bases. CDR3 sequence (DNA): TGTGCCAGCAGCCAAGATCAGGGGATCTTAGGCACAGATACGCAGTATTTT. This gives the protein CASSQDQGILGTDTQYF.

The chain links TRBV29-1 to TRBJ1-1, with D hard to call. The V end lost 1 base, the J end lost 4 bases, and 7 bases lay between the germline ends. The CDR3 spans 12 residues. The germline gives CDR1 SQVTM, CDR2 ANQGSEA. Here the CDR3 reads CSVEGASTEAFF. The CDR3 DNA reads as TGCAGCGTTGAAGGGGCGAGCACTGAAGCTTTCTTT. Full variable domain (missing parts from reference TRBV29-1 and TRBJ1-1): SAVISQKPSRDICQRGTSLTIQCQVDSQVTMMFWYRQQPGQSLTLIATANQGSEATYESGFVIDKFPISRPNLTFSTLTVSNMSPEDSSIYLCSVEGASTEAFFGQGTRLTVV.

The V gene is TRBV20-1, the J gene TRBJ2-7; the match to TRBD2 covers 8 bases. The CDR3 sequence is 13 residues long. Trimming at V came to 3 bases and at J to 2 bases, leaving 3 bases not matched to a gene. Per the germline V gene, CDR1 is DFQATT and CDR2 is SNEGSKA (reference sequence). The CDR3 here is CSASERGPYEQYF. DNA of the CDR3: TGCAGTGCTAGTGAGCGGGGGCCCTACGAGCAGTACTTC.

V is TRBV19 and J is TRBJ1-2, with TRBD1 identical over 9 bases. J was trimmed by 3 bases and V by 6 bases; bases with no gene match: 5. From germline, CDR1 is LNHDA and CDR2 SQIVND (reference sequence). The CDR3 is 14 residues long. The CDR3 DNA reads as TGTGCCAGTAGCCTACAGGGGGCTTACTATGGCTACACCTTC. Its protein is CASSLQGAYYGYTF.

This chain connects TRBV27 to TRBJ2-2; D possibly corresponds to TRBD1 (6 bases). The CDR3 sequence is 14 residues long. Per germline, CDR1 MNHEY and CDR2 SMNVEV (reference sequence). With 3 bases removed from V and 7 bases from J, the gap between germline ends came to 12 bases. CDR3 sequence: CASSFQGLGGELFF. The CDR3 DNA reads TGTGCCAGCAGTTTCCAGGGGTTAGGCGGGGAGCTGTTTTTT.

J is TRBJ2-7 and V is TRBV15, with 8 bases identical to TRBD2. The CDR3 sequence is 15 residues long. Germline CDR1 LNHNV, CDR2 YYDKDF (reference sequence). V dropped 0 bases and J dropped 1; count of bases not matched to a gene: 2. CDR3 coding DNA: TGTGCCACCAGCAGAGATAGCGGGGCGTCCTACGAGCAGTACTTC. This translates into CATSRDSGASYEQYF.

The rearrangement uses TRBV18 and TRBJ1-4; 7 bases match TRBD1. CDR1 KGHSH and CDR2 LQKENI come from the germline V gene. V shed 5 bases and J 4 bases; nucleotides not matched to a gene: 4. The CDR3 is 14 residues long. The CDR3 sequence is CASSDRDSNEKLFF. The CDR3 nucleotides read TGTGCCAGCTCAGACCGGGACAGTAATGAAAAACTGTTTTTT.